This paragraph covers one TCR beta chain sequence. Its antigen specificity is not known. Base qualities are missing; no much larger clone stands one base away. From cysteine to phenylalanine, the CDR3 is 15 amino acids long. Only the CDR3 DNA stays, 45 bases, in frame from base 1. The junction carries 12 bases between V and J, which are trimmed by 3 bases and 2 bases respectively. The germline V gene supplies CDR1 SGHRS and CDR2 YFSETQ. The data belong to a study of T cell responses to AZD1222 COVID-19 vaccine listed by TCRdb under 2021. The study in broad terms: AZD1222 recipients with second doses at about 4 weeks or about 12 weeks were pooled, because spike-specific TCR depth and breadth did not differ between schedules. A total of 230 to 250 trial participants underwent TCR sequencing, of whom approximately 200 had received two doses of AZD1222 and 26 had received two doses of the MenACWY control vaccine. Trial participants were enrolled by age into subgroups of 18-55, 56-69 and 70-plus years, and roughly 160, 29 and 62 TCR-sequenced participants, respectively, were included in these subgroups. What the study reported, not specific to this receptor: In the small 56-69-year group, the increase in depth fell short of significance, most likely because of low power. Only five or six AZD1222 recipients were SARS-CoV-2 seropositive at baseline, limiting conclusions about previously exposed vaccinees. CD4 TCRs associated with the vaccine covered the entire spike protein, and the dominant responses were in regions 160-218 and 743-854. Because no day 14 peak-response samples were available, the repertoires could be characterized only after the peak T cell response. After two AZD1222 doses, both the breadth and the depth of spike-specific TCRs were significantly higher than at day 0 and than in MenACWY recipients. Participants were mostly white British, with more females than males. The authors suggested clonal diversity may have been underestimated. Nearly half of unique spike-specific TCRs reportedly recognized epitopes outside regions mutated in the B.1.351 and B.1.1.7 variants.

The CDR3 regions of human TCRbeta chains were subjected to immunosequencing. The source study handled its data this way. TCRs in the repertoires were matched against a reference library of SARS-CoV-2-specific TCRs that had been generated with the MIRA antigen-specificity platform. Breadth was defined as the fraction of unique TCRs that were SARS-CoV-2-associated, and depth was defined as the fraction of total T cells that were SARS-CoV-2-associated. Using the MIRA data, each spike-specific TCR was mapped to the spike region that the TCR reacts to and placed in a CD4 or CD8 class. Log10-transformed breadth and depth values were compared by one-way ANOVA with Sidak's multiple comparisons tests. In TCRdb, the immuneACCESS table is reduced to in-frame sequences with V and J assigned. These tables do not hold every clone; where another copy was compared, an unresolved V gene accounts for under half, and the others remain unexplained. Clone size and the V and J calls come from that table; the DNA yielded D and trimming. In all, the sample holds 100,000 to 120,000 clones, and 81% of those were seen once. The biggest ten clones account for 4.6% of the sample.

Sample time point, as interpreted from the label and publication: baseline before first vaccination. Vaccinee samples came from UK trials COV001 and COV002, including a single-blind randomized controlled phase 2/3 trial of AZD1222 (ChAdOx1 nCoV-19) in healthy adults. Trial participant PBMC samples were collected at day 0 and day 28 after the second dose for TCRbeta chain sequencing. The sequence was obtained from an adult in good health. The specimen comprised peripheral blood, sampled on day 0 of AZD1222 vaccination. The V gene is TRBV5-1 and the J gene is TRBJ1-5, and possibly TRBD1, on 5 matching bases. CDR3 region: CASSWDGGGNQPQHF. The bases read TGCGCCAGCAGCTGGGACGGGGGTGGCAATCAGCCCCAGCATTTT.